The 9 T cell receptor beta chains below were found in one sample sequenced in a study of shared clonotypes between healthy human individuals. Libraries were prepared by immunoSEQ multiplex PCR; TCRdb keeps only in-frame clonotypes and omits some of them. In the table there are roughly 2.6 million clones, approximately 90% of which are singletons. The sequenced sample was naive CD4+ T cells sorted from blood. Subset specified: CD45RA+ positively selected. Receptors originate from a man between 18 and 35 years old in good health.

The V call is TRBV30, the J call TRBJ1-4; perhaps TRBD1 as D (5 bases). Germline V lookup: CDR1 GTSNPN, CDR2 SVGIG (reference sequence). The CDR3 extends over 14 amino acids. Between the trimmed V and J ends, which lost 1 base and 8 bases, there was a span of 14 bases. CDR3 amino acids: CAWSGRREGEKLFF. Written as DNA, the CDR3 is TGTGCCTGGAGTGGAAGGAGGGAGGGGGAAAAACTGTTTTTT.

The V and J genes are TRBV10-1 and TRBJ2-7; 12 nucleotides line up with TRBD2. CDR3 length: 14 residues. The junction had 11 bases not matched to a gene; V was cut back by 11 bases and J by 6 bases. Germline assignment: CDR1 WNHNN and CDR2 SYGVQD (reference sequence). This CDR3 reads CASPLAGGPSEQYF. The CDR3, as DNA: TGCGCCTCCCCGCTAGCGGGAGGGCCCAGCGAGCAGTACTTC.

V and J are TRBV2 and TRBJ2-1, with a weak D call TRBD2 (5 bases). Trimming shortened V by 7 bases and J by 5 bases, and 15 bases separated the two germline ends. Germline CDR1 reads SNHLY; CDR2 reads FYNNEI. CDR3 length equals 14 residues. The CDR3 reads CASKLNGRDNEQFF. The CDR3 DNA follows: TGTGCCAGCAAATTGAATGGGCGGGACAATGAGCAGTTCTTC.

The rearrangement uses TRBV6-1 and TRBJ2-5, with 9 bases aligning to TRBD2. From germline, CDR1 is MNHNS and CDR2 SASEGT. The CDR3 covers 17 residues. Trimming cost V 3 bases and J 5 bases; bases outside gene matches: 13. The CDR3: CASSDSGRGRALETQYF. CDR3 bases: TGTGCCAGCAGTGATTCAGGGCGCGGGAGGGCCTTGGAGACCCAGTACTTC.

The rearrangement joins TRBV7-3 to TRBJ1-3, with D possibly being TRBD1 (6 bases). Germline V gives CDR1 SGHTA, CDR2 FQGTGA. The CDR3 spans 16 residues. V gave up 0 bases and J gave up 4 bases, with 13 bases separating them. The CDR3: CASSLTGRGLGNTIYF. The CDR3 bases are TGTGCCAGCAGCTTAACAGGCAGGGGCCTGGGAAACACCATATATTTT. Full variable domain (remainder filled in from reference TRBV7-3 and TRBJ1-3): GAGVSQTPSNKVTEKGKYVELRCDPISGHTALYWYRQSLGQGPEFLIYFQGTGAADDSGLPNDRFFAVRPEGSVSTLKIQRTERGDSAVYLCASSLTGRGLGNTIYFGEGSWLTVV.

The rearrangement uses TRBV19 and TRBJ2-2; D is unclear. V was pared by 8 bases and J by 3 bases, with 16 bases between. This CDR3 is 15 amino acids long. Germline lookup yields CDR1 LNHDA and CDR2 SQIVND (reference sequence). The CDR3 DNA is TGTGCCAGTCACCCATACCGCCTTGACACCGGGGAGCTGTTTTTT. This sequence encodes CASHPYRLDTGELFF.

The rearrangement uses TRBV5-5 and TRBJ2-3; no clear D. Germline V gives CDR1 SGHKS, CDR2 YYEKEE (reference sequence). CDR3 length: 14 amino acids. V lost 4 bases to trimming and J lost 0 bases, with 9 bases between them. The CDR3 DNA reads as TGTGCCAGCAGCCTGGGAAGGAGCACAGATACGCAGTATTTT. Translating gives CASSLGRSTDTQYF.

The chain carries TRBV9 and TRBJ2-1; D is undetermined. V lost 6 bases, J lost 1 base, and 17 bases lay in between. Looked up from germline, CDR1 is SGDLS and CDR2 is YYNGEE. The CDR3 covers 16 residues. The CDR3 sequence is CASTPYSSQSYNEQFF. Written as DNA, the CDR3 is TGTGCCAGCACCCCTTACTCAAGCCAATCCTACAATGAGCAGTTCTTC. The full variable domain, its missing parts supplied by reference TRBV9 and TRBJ2-1, is DSGVTQTPKHLITATGQRVTLRCSPRSGDLSVYWYQQSLDQGLQFLIQYYNGEERAKGNILERFSAQQFPDLHSELNLSSLELGDSALYFCASTPYSSQSYNEQFFGPGTRLTVL.

The chain links TRBV10-3 to TRBJ2-5; D possibly corresponds to TRBD2 (6 bases). CDR3 size: 13 residues. Per germline, CDR1 ENHRY and CDR2 SYGVKD. Trimming left V 7 bases short and J 3 bases short, with 12 bases between. The CDR3 nucleotides are TGTGCCATCAAGGCGGGAAGGGAAGAGACCCAGTACTTC. Translated, it gives CAIKAGREETQYF.